Listed below are T cell receptor beta chains from one sample, sequenced in a study of T cell responses to AZD1222 COVID-19 vaccine. Some clones are missing from TCRdb's copy, which holds only in-frame ones; the method was immunoSEQ multiplex PCR. This table has about 81,000 clones, roughly 90% appearing once. This specimen consisted of peripheral blood, obtained 28 days after the second AZD1222 dose. The origin of the receptors is an adult who received the AZD1222 COVID-19 vaccine. Both conserved end residues are part of each CDR3. D genes are given only for firm matches. Not every row has a clone size; where given, it reads once, few, many or a size class.

CDR3 | DNA | length | J | V | D | size
CAGKTGQGALDTGELFF | TGTGCCGGAAAGACTGGACAGGGGGCATTGGACACCGGGGAGCTGTTTTTT | 17 | TRBJ2-2 | TRBV5-4 | TRBD1 | -
CASSYSVSGANVLTF | TGTGCCAGCAGTTACAGTGTCTCTGGGGCCAACGTCCTGACTTTC | 15 | TRBJ2-6 | TRBV6-2/TRBV6-3 | - | -
CASSLGGRVGSPLHF | TGTGCCAGCAGCTTAGGGGGCAGGGTGGGCTCACCCCTCCACTTT | 15 | TRBJ1-6 | TRBV7-7 | - | few
CATGGTGGPGNTIYF | TGTGCCACTGGCGGGACAGGGGGACCTGGAAACACCATATATTTT | 15 | TRBJ1-3 | TRBV28 | TRBD1 | -
CASSLGSSQPQHF | TGTGCCAGCAGCTTAGGTAGCAGTCAGCCCCAGCATTTT | 13 | TRBJ1-5 | TRBV7-8 | - | once
CASSESKQGVYNEQFF | TGTGCCAGCAGTGAAAGTAAACAGGGGGTATACAATGAGCAGTTCTTC | 16 | TRBJ2-1 | TRBV2 | TRBD1 | -
CAWTTGGEQYF | TGTGCCTGGACCACGGGGGGTGAGCAGTACTTC | 11 | TRBJ2-7 | TRBV30 | TRBD2 | -
CASSVASEQYF | TGTGCCAGCAGCGTAGCTAGCGAGCAGTACTTC | 11 | TRBJ2-7 | TRBV11-2 | - | -
CASSPPGSLINEQYF | TGTGCCAGCAGTCCGCCTGGGAGTCTTATCAACGAGCAGTACTTC | 15 | TRBJ2-7 | TRBV28 | - | once
CASRETTTLTEAFF | TGTGCCAGCAGGGAGACAACCACCCTCACTGAAGCTTTCTTT | 14 | TRBJ1-1 | TRBV2 | - | -
CASSQEYRVYGYTF | TGTGCCAGCAGCCAGGAGTACAGGGTCTATGGCTACACCTTC | 14 | TRBJ1-2 | TRBV3-1/TRBV3-2 | - | -
CASSRSGRAYEQYF | TGTGCCAGCAGCCGGAGCGGGAGGGCGTACGAGCAGTACTTC | 14 | TRBJ2-7 | TRBV11-2 | TRBD2 | -
CASSESLQGYQPQHF | TGCGCCAGCAGTGAGTCACTACAGGGGTATCAGCCCCAGCATTTT | 15 | TRBJ1-5 | TRBV10-2 | TRBD1 | -
CASSPGQGIYEQYF | TGCGCCAGCAGCCCGGGACAGGGGATCTACGAGCAGTACTTC | 14 | TRBJ2-7 | TRBV5-1 | TRBD1 | -
CAWSAGMSEKLFF | TGTGCCTGGAGTGCAGGAATGAGTGAAAAACTGTTTTTT | 13 | TRBJ1-4 | TRBV30 | - | -
CASSERPASTEQYF | TGTGCCAGCAGTGAACGACCGGCCTCGACGGAGCAGTACTTC | 14 | TRBJ2-7 | TRBV2 | - | -
CATSVKRGQNTGELFF | TGTGCCACCAGCGTTAAAAGAGGGCAGAACACCGGGGAGCTGTTTTTT | 16 | TRBJ2-2 | TRBV15 | - | -
CASLPVLLAGASNEQFF | TGTGCCAGCCTCCCCGTCTTACTAGCGGGAGCTTCAAATGAGCAGTTCTTC | 17 | TRBJ2-1 | TRBV28 | TRBD2 | -
CASSESGLAYNEQFF | TGTGCCAGCAGCGAAAGCGGACTGGCCTACAATGAGCAGTTCTTC | 15 | TRBJ2-1 | TRBV7-2 | - | -
CASSNSPGVIRYEQYF | TGTGCCAGCAGCAACTCCCCCGGGGTTATACGCTACGAGCAGTACTTC | 16 | TRBJ2-7 | TRBV21-1 | - | -
CASSPGLAGPDTQYF | TGTGCCAGCTCACCCGGACTAGCGGGACCAGATACGCAGTATTTT | 15 | TRBJ2-3 | TRBV18 | TRBD2 | -
CASSPSGSSYNEQFF | TGTGCCAGCAGTCCTTCCGGGAGCTCCTACAATGAGCAGTTCTTC | 15 | TRBJ2-1 | TRBV6-4 | - | once
CATSPQVEIGVEAFF | TGTGCCACCAGCCCCCAAGTAGAAATTGGGGTTGAAGCTTTCTTT | 15 | TRBJ1-1 | TRBV15 | - | once
CASSQRLAGLGETQYF | TGTGCCAGCAGCCAGAGACTAGCGGGACTCGGGGAGACCCAGTACTTC | 16 | TRBJ2-5 | TRBV14 | TRBD2 | -
CASSSGQGFAKNIQYF | TGTGCCAGCAGTTCGGGACAGGGGTTTGCCAAAAACATTCAGTACTTC | 16 | TRBJ2-4 | TRBV27 | TRBD1 | -
CASSYQGATYEQYF | TGCGCCAGCAGCTATCAGGGGGCCACCTACGAGCAGTACTTC | 14 | TRBJ2-7 | TRBV5-1 | TRBD1 | -
CATSDLRRGYTF | TGTGCCACCAGTGATTTGCGACGTGGCTACACCTTC | 12 | TRBJ1-2 | TRBV24-1 | - | -
CASSLGQAVGEQYF | TGTGCCAGCAGCTTGGGGCAGGCTGTGGGGGAGCAGTACTTC | 14 | TRBJ2-7 | TRBV5-5 | - | once
CASSWDRPFSGNTIYF | TGTGCCAGCAGCTGGGACAGGCCTTTCTCTGGAAACACCATATATTTT | 16 | TRBJ1-3 | TRBV11-3 | TRBD1 | -
CASSLILSVNEQFF | TGTGCCAGCAGCTTAATCCTATCAGTTAATGAGCAGTTCTTC | 14 | TRBJ2-1 | TRBV7-2 | - | once